Listed here are 4 T cell receptor beta chains from one sample, sequenced in a study of blood T cell repertoires in COVID-19. Repertoires were generated with immunoSEQ multiplex PCR, while TCRdb's copy carries only in-frame clones and drops some. The sample lists roughly 250,000 clones, about 80% occurring once. Specimen: peripheral blood. These receptors originate from an elderly woman with acute or convalescent COVID-19.

Only one count was recorded for this clone. The J gene is TRBJ2-7, the V gene TRBV5-8; TRBD2 matches at 15 bases. V gave up 4 bases and J gave up 4 bases; unmatched junction bases: 15. This CDR3 comprises 19 residues. Germline V lookup: CDR1 SGHTS, CDR2 YDEGEE. The CDR3 DNA reads TGTGCCAGCAGCCCGGTGTACCTCGGACTAGCGGGAGGGCCTTACGAGCAGTACTTC. Encoded protein: CASSPVYLGLAGGPYEQYF. Full variable domain (rest looked up from reference TRBV5-8 and TRBJ2-7): EAGVTQSPTHLIKTRGQQATLRCSPISGHTSVYWYQQALGLGLQFLLWYDEGEERNRGNFPPRFSGRQFPNYSSELNVNALELEDSALYLCASSPVYLGLAGGPYEQYFGPGTRLTVT.

The chain is built from TRBV11-2 and TRBJ1-2, with a tentative D call TRBD1 (5 bases). The CDR3 contains 14 residues. V gave up 1 base and J gave up 8 bases, with 14 bases separating them. Germline V lookup: CDR1 SGHAT, CDR2 FQNNGV. For the CDR3, the DNA is TGTGCCAGCAGCTTAGTACGATCAGGGAACGGCTACACCTTC. It translates to CASSLVRSGNGYTF.

The chain couples TRBV11-1 to TRBJ1-2; tentative D call: TRBD1 (6 bases). CDR1 is SGHAT, CDR2 FQDESV, per germline (reference sequence). V was cut by 5 bases and J by 2 bases, with 9 bases left in between. This CDR3 has 13 amino acids. The CDR3 DNA follows: TGTGCCAGCAGCCGGGACAAAAACTATGGCTACACCTTC. Encoded protein: CASSRDKNYGYTF.

The genes are TRBV28 and TRBJ1-5; TRBD1 might be the D (5 bases). CDR1 and CDR2 (germline): MDHEN, SYDVKM. CDR3 length: 16 amino acids. The V end lost 4 bases, the J end lost 7 bases, and 20 bases lay between the germline ends. The CDR3 loop reads CASSWGGSSTGQPQHF. In DNA, the CDR3 is TGTGCCAGCAGTTGGGGGGGTAGCTCGACGGGGCAGCCCCAGCATTTT.